A selection of T cell receptor beta chains follows, all from one sample in a study of OX40 agonist ivuxolimab in advanced cancers. Produced via immunoSEQ multiplex PCR; TCRdb's table is partial and in-frame only. Of about 99,000 clones listed, roughly 95% were seen once; the top ten hold roughly 2.1%. Source: CD4+ or CD8+ T cells sorted from blood, taken in a trial of the OX40 agonist ivuxolimab. Receptors originate from an adult with an advanced solid tumor such as melanoma, head and neck, liver or kidney cancer. Each CDR3 is given with its conserved first and last residue. The D gene is left open where the match is weak.

j_gene: TRBJ2-1; v_gene: TRBV25-1; d_gene: .; CDR3nt: TGTGCCAGCAGTGATCGTGGAGGGCTTGAGCAGTTCTTC; CDR3aa: CASSDRGGLEQFF
j_gene: TRBJ1-1; v_gene: TRBV28; d_gene: .; CDR3nt: TGTGCCAGCAGTTTCTCAAAACGACGGCTGAACACTGAAGCTTTCTTT; CDR3aa: CASSFSKRRLNTEAFF
j_gene: TRBJ1-2; v_gene: TRBV7-3; d_gene: TRBD1; CDR3nt: TGTGCCAGCAGCCCCTTTCCCGGGACAGGGGATGGCTACACCTTC; CDR3aa: CASSPFPGTGDGYTF
j_gene: TRBJ1-1; v_gene: TRBV6-5; d_gene: TRBD1; CDR3nt: TGTGCCAGCAGTTACTCGACAGGGATGAACACTGAAGCTTTCTTT; CDR3aa: CASSYSTGMNTEAFF
j_gene: TRBJ1-1; v_gene: TRBV6-5; d_gene: .; CDR3nt: TGTGCCAGCAAATCAATGGGGGGCCAAGCTTTCTTT; CDR3aa: CASKSMGGQAFF
j_gene: TRBJ2-1; v_gene: TRBV7-9; d_gene: TRBD1; CDR3nt: TGTGCCAGCAGCTTAGTCGGCCAGGGGGTTAACAATGAGCAGTTCTTC; CDR3aa: CASSLVGQGVNNEQFF
j_gene: TRBJ2-7; v_gene: TRBV19; d_gene: TRBD2; CDR3nt: TGTGCCAGTAGTCGGGCGGGAGGGCCGGACGAGCAGTACTTC; CDR3aa: CASSRAGGPDEQYF
j_gene: TRBJ2-5; v_gene: TRBV2; d_gene: .; CDR3nt: TGTGCCAGCAGTGAAGAAGGGGGATGGCAAGAGACCCAGTACTTC; CDR3aa: CASSEEGGWQETQYF
j_gene: TRBJ2-7; v_gene: TRBV28; d_gene: .; CDR3nt: TGTGCCAGCAGTTTAATGGGCGAGCAGTACTTC; CDR3aa: CASSLMGEQYF
j_gene: TRBJ1-4; v_gene: TRBV19; d_gene: TRBD1; CDR3nt: TGTGCCAGTAGTACTACAGGGGCCAGGAATGAAAAACTGTTTTTT; CDR3aa: CASSTTGARNEKLFF